The rows below give T cell receptor beta chains drawn from one sample of a study of blood T cells in healthy people across ages. One entry per CDR3 protein, called by TCRdb with MiXCR from the 5' RACE reads. The sample records about 1.5 million distinct CDR3 sequences, under 55% being singletons. Sequenced input: blood. The origin of the receptors is a woman under 30 in good health. Both conserved end residues are part of each CDR3. D genes are given only for firm matches. Clone sizes are given selectively: once, few, many, or a class where the clone is expanded.

j_call d_call v_call clone_size cdr3_aa cdr3_nt
TRBJ2-7 TRBD2 TRBV7-8 - CASSLPAGGYNEQYF TGTGCCAGCAGCTTACCAGCGGGGGGGTACAATGAGCAGTACTTC
TRBJ2-2 TRBD2 TRBV4-1 - CASSQEGRGANTGELFF TGCGCCAGCAGCCAAGAAGGGCGGGGGGCGAACACCGGGGAGCTGTTTTTT
TRBJ2-6 - TRBV4-3 - CASSQARVTGANVLTF TGCGCCAGCAGCCAAGCCAGGGTTACCGGGGCCAACGTCCTGACTTTC
TRBJ2-7 - TRBV5-5 few CASSFFGYNEQYF TGTGCCAGCAGTTTTTTTGGCTACAATGAGCAGTACTTC
TRBJ2-1 - TRBV7-9 - CASGGLDNEQFF TGTGCCAGCGGGGGCCTGGACAATGAGCAGTTCTTC
TRBJ2-7 - TRBV5-1 - CASSFGGPLDEQYF TGCGCCAGCAGCTTTGGAGGCCCCCTCGACGAGCAGTACTTC
TRBJ2-7 - TRBV4-3 many CASSQAAFSYEQYF TGCGCCAGCAGCCAAGCGGCATTTTCCTACGAGCAGTACTTC
TRBJ1-6 - TRBV7-2 few CASSPVPGSSYNSPLHF TGTGCCAGCAGTCCTGTCCCAGGGAGCTCCTATAATTCACCCCTCCACTTT
TRBJ2-7 - TRBV20-1 few CSARDSGSLFHNEQYF TGCAGTGCTAGAGATAGTGGGTCTCTATTTCACAATGAGCAGTACTTC
TRBJ2-2 - TRBV7-9 many CASSPGLGFYTGELFF TGTGCCAGCAGCCCCGGACTGGGCTTCTACACCGGGGAGCTGTTTTTT
TRBJ2-1 TRBD2 TRBV25-1 - CASSEATSGGASRINEQFF TGTGCCAGCAGTGAAGCGACTAGCGGGGGCGCGTCTCGGATCAATGAGCAGTTCTTC
TRBJ2-1 TRBD1 TRBV7-9 few CASSIWTGGQFF TGTGCCAGCAGCATCTGGACAGGGGGGCAGTTCTTC
TRBJ2-7 - TRBV6-5 few CASSYSQLGSYEQYF TGTGCCAGCAGTTACTCTCAATTAGGATCCTACGAGCAGTACTTC
TRBJ2-5 TRBD1 TRBV7-8 - CASSFPDRGQNEQYF TGTGCCAGCAGCTTCCCGGACAGGGGGCAAAATGAGCAGTACTTC
TRBJ1-5 TRBD1 TRBV27 - CASSLQGAREPQHF TGTGCCAGCAGTTTACAGGGGGCTAGGGAGCCCCAGCATTTT
TRBJ2-3 TRBD1 TRBV4-3 - CASSQVPQGQGADTQYF TGCGCCAGCAGCCAAGTACCCCAGGGTCAGGGGGCAGATACGCAGTATTTT
TRBJ1-1 - TRBV12-3/TRBV12-4 - CASSSGPLTMNTEAFF TGTGCCAGCAGTTCAGGGCCGCTTACCATGAACACTGAAGCTTTCTTT
TRBJ1-2 - TRBV14 once CASSQKLTAGYTF TGTGCCAGCAGCCAAAAGTTGACAGCTGGCTACACCTTC
TRBJ2-1 - TRBV7-9 few CASSNSWIGSYNEQFF TGTGCCAGCAGCAACAGCTGGATCGGCTCCTACAATGAGCAGTTCTTC
TRBJ2-2 TRBD2 TRBV5-1 - CASSHNYSGLNTGELFF TGCGCCAGCAGCCACAATTATTCGGGACTAAACACCGGGGAGCTGTTTTTT
TRBJ1-5 - TRBV10-3 few CATGAVISFRPQHF TGTGCCACCGGGGCAGTTATAAGCTTTCGGCCCCAGCATTTT
TRBJ2-1 - TRBV5-1 - CASSFGQTYNEQFF TGCGCCAGCAGCTTTGGGCAGACCTACAATGAGCAGTTCTTC
TRBJ2-7 - TRBV28 - CASRAGLDSYEQYF TGTGCCAGCAGGGCCGGGCTGGACTCCTACGAGCAGTACTTC
TRBJ2-1 TRBD2 TRBV6-2/TRBV6-3 few CASSTLAAGSYNEQFF TGTGCCAGCAGTACCCTAGCGGCAGGATCCTACAATGAGCAGTTCTTC
TRBJ2-1 TRBD1 TRBV20-1 - CSVDRGRINEQFF TGCAGTGTAGACAGGGGGCGTATCAATGAGCAGTTCTTC
TRBJ2-3 TRBD2 TRBV7-2 few CASSFSGVTTDTQYF TGTGCCAGCAGCTTTAGCGGGGTGACCACAGATACGCAGTATTTT
TRBJ2-3 TRBD2 TRBV20-1 few CSAPVTSADTQYF TGCAGTGCGCCCGTGACTAGCGCCGATACGCAGTATTTT
TRBJ2-3 - TRBV18 - CASSQQAGPDTQYF TGTGCCAGCTCACAGCAGGCAGGGCCAGATACGCAGTATTTT
TRBJ2-3 - TRBV20-1 - CSAGDVGESTDTQYF TGCAGTGCTGGAGATGTGGGTGAGAGCACAGATACGCAGTATTTT
TRBJ1-1 - TRBV20-1 - CSARPRNTEAFF TGCAGTGCTAGACCCAGGAACACTGAAGCTTTCTTT
TRBJ1-2 - TRBV7-2 few CASSFARDNYGYTF TGTGCCAGCAGCTTTGCCCGGGATAACTATGGCTACACCTTC
TRBJ2-1 - TRBV4-3 - CASSQAPPGEYNEQFF TGCGCCAGCAGCCAAGCCCCTCCCGGGGAATACAATGAGCAGTTCTTC
TRBJ2-7 - TRBV6-2/TRBV6-3 - CASRLGAAPYEQYF TGTGCCAGCAGACTCGGGGCAGCACCTTACGAGCAGTACTTC
TRBJ1-1 - TRBV6-1 - CAIPTGQNRNTEAFF TGTGCCATCCCGACAGGACAAAACAGGAACACTGAAGCTTTCTTT
TRBJ2-3 TRBD1 TRBV28 few CASSARGTARDTQYF TGTGCCAGCAGTGCCAGGGGGACCGCAAGAGATACGCAGTATTTT
TRBJ2-1 - TRBV20-1 few CSARKGGPYNEQFF TGCAGTGCTAGGAAGGGTGGACCCTACAATGAGCAGTTCTTC
TRBJ1-2 - TRBV4-1 - CASSHRQGQKTNYGYTF TGCGCCAGCAGCCACCGGCAGGGACAAAAAACTAATTATGGCTACACCTTC
TRBJ2-3 TRBD2 TRBV4-1 - CASNQATSGPAKDTQYF TGCGCCAGCAACCAAGCGACTAGCGGTCCCGCGAAAGATACGCAGTATTTT
TRBJ2-3 - TRBV7-2 few CASSQRATDTQYF TGTGCCAGCAGCCAAAGGGCGACAGATACGCAGTATTTT
TRBJ2-4 - TRBV5-4 - CASSHRDVAKNIQYF TGTGCCAGCAGCCACCGGGACGTAGCCAAAAACATTCAGTACTTC
TRBJ1-1 - TRBV29-1 - CSASGSTEAFF TGCAGCGCCTCAGGGTCCACTGAAGCTTTCTTT
TRBJ2-7 - TRBV7-3 - CASSPSSRSYEQYF TGTGCCAGCAGCCCTTCTAGCAGGAGCTACGAGCAGTACTTC
TRBJ1-2 - TRBV7-8 - CASSLFGAHGYTF TGTGCCAGCAGCTTATTTGGGGCCCATGGCTACACCTTC